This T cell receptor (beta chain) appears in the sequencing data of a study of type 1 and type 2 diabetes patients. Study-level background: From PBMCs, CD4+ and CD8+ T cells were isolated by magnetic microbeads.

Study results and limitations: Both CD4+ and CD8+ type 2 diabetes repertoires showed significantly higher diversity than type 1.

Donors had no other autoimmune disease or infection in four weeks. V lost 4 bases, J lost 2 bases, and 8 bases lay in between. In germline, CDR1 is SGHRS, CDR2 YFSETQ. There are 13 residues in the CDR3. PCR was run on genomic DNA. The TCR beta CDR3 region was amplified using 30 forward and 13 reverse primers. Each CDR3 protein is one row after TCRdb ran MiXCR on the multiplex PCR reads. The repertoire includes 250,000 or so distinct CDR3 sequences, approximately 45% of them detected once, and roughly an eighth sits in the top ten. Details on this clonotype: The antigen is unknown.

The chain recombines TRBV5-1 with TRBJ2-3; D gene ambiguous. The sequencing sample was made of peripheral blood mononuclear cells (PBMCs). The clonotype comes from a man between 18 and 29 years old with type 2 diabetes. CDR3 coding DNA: TGCGCCAGCAGCCCCACCTACACAGATACGCAGTATTTT. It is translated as CASSPTYTDTQYF.